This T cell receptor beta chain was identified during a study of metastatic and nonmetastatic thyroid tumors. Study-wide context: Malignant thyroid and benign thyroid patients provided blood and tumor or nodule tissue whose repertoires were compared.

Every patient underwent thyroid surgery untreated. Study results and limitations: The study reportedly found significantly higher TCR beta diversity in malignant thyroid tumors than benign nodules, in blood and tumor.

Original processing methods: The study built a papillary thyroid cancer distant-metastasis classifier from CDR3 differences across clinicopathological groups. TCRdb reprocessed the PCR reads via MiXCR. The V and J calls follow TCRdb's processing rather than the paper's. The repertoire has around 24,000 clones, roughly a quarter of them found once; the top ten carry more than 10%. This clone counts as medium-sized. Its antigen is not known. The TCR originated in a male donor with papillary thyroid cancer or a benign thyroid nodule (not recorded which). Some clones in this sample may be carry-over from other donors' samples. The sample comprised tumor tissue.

The DNA of the CDR3 is TGCGCCAGCAGCTTAGGGTCCCACTCCTACGAGCAGTACTTC. Its translation: CASSLGSHSYEQYF. The chain has TRBV5-1 and TRBJ2-7; D gene ambiguous. Germline V gene sequence: CDR1 SGHRS, CDR2 YFSETQ. The CDR3 runs 14 residues. Deletions cut 2 bases from V and 0 bases from J, with 9 bases between.